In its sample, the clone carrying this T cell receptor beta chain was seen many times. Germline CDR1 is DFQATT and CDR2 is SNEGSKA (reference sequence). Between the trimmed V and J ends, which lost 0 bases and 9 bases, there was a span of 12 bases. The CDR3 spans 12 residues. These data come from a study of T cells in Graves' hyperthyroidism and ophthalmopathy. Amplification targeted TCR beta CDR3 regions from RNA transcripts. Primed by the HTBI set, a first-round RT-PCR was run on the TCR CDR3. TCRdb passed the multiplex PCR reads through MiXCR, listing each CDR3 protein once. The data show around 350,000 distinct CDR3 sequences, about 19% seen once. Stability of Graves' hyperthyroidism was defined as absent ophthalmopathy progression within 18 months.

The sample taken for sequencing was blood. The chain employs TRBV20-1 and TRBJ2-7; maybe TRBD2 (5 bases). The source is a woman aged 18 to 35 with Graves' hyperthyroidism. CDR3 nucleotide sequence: TGCAGTGCTAGAGATTCCCTCAGCGGGCAGTACTTC. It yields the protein CSARDSLSGQYF.